The following is a T cell receptor (beta chain) sequence with its context. The table came from immunoSEQ multiplex PCR; TCRdb's copy has only in-frame clones and leaves some out. Of some 48,000 clones listed, 92% are singletons. This sample is part of a study of technical replicates of blood from a handful of donors. V was clipped by 2 bases and J by 4 bases; unmatched bases: 7. The V gene's germline CDR1 is GTSNPN and CDR2 SVGIG (reference sequence). The CDR3 length is 15 residues. The rearrangement joins TRBV30 to TRBJ1-5, with 8 bases lining up with TRBD1. The sample comprised PBMCs. The TCR was taken from a human donor in good health. Some clones in this sample may be carry-over from other donors' samples. Here the CDR3 reads CAWSIDRGGNQPQHF. In DNA, the CDR3 is TGTGCCTGGAGTATTGACAGGGGAGGGAATCAGCCCCAGCATTTT.